Described below is a single TCR beta chain sequence and its context. The data were produced by immunoSEQ multiplex PCR, yet TCRdb's version contains in-frame clones alone and is incomplete. Among tens of thousands of clones listed, under 85% were seen once. Trimming took off 5 bases at V and 2 bases at J, with 7 bases between the two ends. This CDR3 is built from 12 residues. CDR1 and CDR2 (germline): SGHAT, FQNNGV. This entry comes from a study of neoadjuvant anti-PD-1 for oral cavity cancer. Study-wide background: Before surgery, most patients got three to four biweekly 3 mg/kg nivolumab doses.

V usage is TRBV11-2 and J usage is TRBJ2-7; D gene ambiguous. The TCR was taken from a person aged 35-79 years with oral cavity squamous cell carcinoma. The sample was PBMCs, taken before nivolumab (anti-PD-1) treatment. CDR3 DNA: TGTGCCAGCAGCCCAGCCCCCTACGAGCAGTACTTC. It encodes CASSPAPYEQYF.